This T cell receptor (beta chain) was profiled in a study of blood T cell repertoires in COVID-19. Study overall: The study drew acute and convalescent COVID-19 samples from the United States, Italy and Spain. Nucleic acid was either cDNA or gDNA, and it came from T cells, B-cell-depleted T cells, or PBMCs.

Original methodology: The authors estimated nucleated cell counts from reference gene primer amplification. Clones were read by immunoSEQ multiplex PCR, and TCRdb kept only the in-frame ones, dropping some. V, J and clone size reflect that table, while D and trimming were determined from the DNA. The data hold some 61,000 clones, with 86% observed a single time. J lost 0 bases, V lost 10 bases, and 8 bases had no gene match. Germline-derived CDR1 and CDR2 are MNHEY and SVGAGI. The CDR3 covers 14 residues. The receptor was isolated from a man aged 25-45 years with acute or convalescent COVID-19. The chain employs TRBV6-5 and TRBJ1-1, with 7 nucleotides matching TRBD1. The specimen was peripheral blood. CDR3 sequence reads: CATHRDSLNTEAFF. CDR3 nucleotides: TGTGCCACCCACCGGGACAGCCTGAACACTGAAGCTTTCTTT.